What follows describes a single T cell receptor (beta chain). The antigen remains unidentified. This entry comes from a study of cytomegalovirus exposure and HLA in healthy donors. Findings and limits, study-wide: The authors later linked a missense DCLRE1C variant to TCR beta V- and J-gene trimming.

Looked up from germline, CDR1 is MDHEN and CDR2 is SYDVKM. V was pared by 6 bases and J by 4 bases, with 4 bases between. This CDR3 has 12 residues. PCR amplification relied on 60 Vbeta primers (plus 13 Jbeta primers). Measured with immunoSEQ multiplex PCR; TCRdb has only the in-frame clones, and not every one. The ten top clones account for approximately 0.93%, within a sample of some 110,000 clones. This TCR was recovered from a young man in good health and CMV-seronegative. Sequenced sample: PBMCs. The J gene is TRBJ2-6, the V gene TRBV28, with D unresolved. Here the CDR3 reads CASRAGANVLTF. DNA of the CDR3: TGTGCCAGCAGGGCCGGGGCCAACGTCCTGACTTTC.